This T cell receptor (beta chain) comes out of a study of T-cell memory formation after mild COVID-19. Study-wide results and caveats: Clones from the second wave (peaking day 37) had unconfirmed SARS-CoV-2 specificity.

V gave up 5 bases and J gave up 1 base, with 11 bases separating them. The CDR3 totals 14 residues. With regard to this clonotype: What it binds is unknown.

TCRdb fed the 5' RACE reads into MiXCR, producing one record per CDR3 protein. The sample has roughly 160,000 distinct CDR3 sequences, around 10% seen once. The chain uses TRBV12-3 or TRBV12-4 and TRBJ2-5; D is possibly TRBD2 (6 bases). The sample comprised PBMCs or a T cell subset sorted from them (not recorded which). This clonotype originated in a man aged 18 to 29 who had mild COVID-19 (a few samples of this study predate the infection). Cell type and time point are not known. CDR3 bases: TGTGCCAGCAGTGCCTCCGGGGGCCAAGAGACCCAGTACTTC. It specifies CASSASGGQETQYF.